The 23 T cell receptor beta chains reported below all come from one sample, sequenced in a study of STAT5B mutations in CD4+ large granular lymphocyte leukemia. Assay used: immunoSEQ multiplex PCR; TCRdb lists only in-frame clones, some missing. Here the sample spans some 30,000 clones, approximately 72% being singletons. The sequenced sample was CD4+ T cells from blood buffy coats. The receptors were gathered from a human donor in good health.

This clone showed up just a few times. V is TRBV14 and J is TRBJ1-5; no clear D gene. Trimming pared 3 bases from V and 0 bases from J, leaving 0 bases between. CDR3 length: 12 residues. Germline V gene data show CDR1 as SGHDN and CDR2 as FVKESK. The CDR3 coding sequence is TGTGCCAGCAGCCATAGCAATCAGCCCCAGCATTTT. As protein: CASSHSNQPQHF. Looking up the rest from reference TRBV14 and TRBJ1-5 gives the full variable domain: EAGVTQFPSHSVIEKGQTVTLRCDPISGHDNLYWYRRVMGKEIKFLLHFVKESKQDESGMPNNRFLAERTGGTYSTLKVQPAELEDSGVYFCASSHSNQPQHFGDGTRLSIL.

The rearrangement links TRBV2 to TRBJ2-2, with D possibly matching TRBD2 (6 bases). V was cut by 1 base and J by 7 bases, with 10 bases left in between. The CDR3 is 14 residues long. Germline CDR1 and CDR2: SNHLY and FYNNEI. This CDR3 is CASSEGSGLGELFF. The CDR3 coding sequence is TGTGCCAGCAGTGAAGGCTCGGGACTCGGGGAGCTGTTTTTT.

The CDR3, as DNA: TGTGCCAGCAGCGTTTCTAGCGGCTTCAGAGAGACCCAGTACTTC. Its protein product is CASSVSSGFRETQYF. The V gene is TRBV9, the J gene TRBJ2-5, with 7 bases identical to TRBD2. V was clipped by 2 bases and J by 4 bases; unmatched bases: 8. Germline CDR1 reads SGDLS; CDR2 reads YYNGEE. The CDR3 is 15 amino acids.

The chain carries TRBV6-6 and TRBJ2-7; 12 bases map to TRBD2. The CDR3 covers 15 residues. Germline CDR1 is MNHNY and CDR2 is SVGAGI (reference sequence). J gave up 7 bases and V 5 bases, and 9 bases lay outside the gene matches. The DNA of the CDR3 is TGTGCCAGCAGTACCGGACTAGCGGGGTCGGTAGAGCAGTACTTC. Translation: CASSTGLAGSVEQYF.

J is TRBJ1-1 and V is TRBV6-5, with D possibly TRBD1 on 6 matching bases. V was shortened by 6 bases and J by 7 bases, with 12 bases between the two germline ends. Looked up from germline, CDR1 is MNHEY and CDR2 is SVGAGI. The CDR3 runs 12 residues. CDR3 bases: TGTGCCAGCAGGAAGGACAGTCTTGAAGCTTTCTTT. It encodes CASRKDSLEAFF.

This chain joins TRBV30 and TRBJ1-6; D is perhaps TRBD1 (5 bases). CDR3 size: 15 residues. The germline V and J ends were trimmed by 4 bases and 3 bases, with 13 bases remaining between them. The germline V gene has CDR1 GTSNPN and CDR2 SVGIG (reference sequence). Written as DNA, the CDR3 is TGTGCCTGGACCCTGAGACAGATCTATAATTCACCCCTCCACTTT. Its translation: CAWTLRQIYNSPLHF.

V is TRBV5-7 and J is TRBJ1-3; the D is unclear. TRBV5-7 is an ORF; its function is uncertain. V was clipped by 0 bases and J by 4 bases, with 2 bases between them. CDR3 size: 12 residues. The CDR3 DNA reads as TGTGCCAGCAGCTTGGGCGGAAACACCATATATTTT. It specifies CASSLGGNTIYF.

The chain combines TRBV30 with TRBJ1-2; D unclear. The CDR3 sequence is 13 residues long. V lost 1 base and J 4 bases, leaving 10 bases between the germline ends. Germline CDR1 GTSNPN, CDR2 SVGIG (reference sequence). CDR3 in amino acids: CAWSDPGVYGYTF. The CDR3 nucleotides are TGTGCCTGGAGTGACCCGGGTGTCTATGGCTACACCTTC.

The chain has TRBV5-6 and TRBJ2-3; tentatively, D is TRBD2 (5 bases). Germline CDR1 SGHDT, CDR2 YYEEEE. This CDR3 has 19 residues. V was cut by 2 bases and J by 0 bases, with 22 bases left in between. For the CDR3, the DNA is TGTGCCAGCAGCTTTTTTACGGGGTCGTCACCCACTAGCACAGATACGCAGTATTTT. This translates into CASSFFTGSSPTSTDTQYF.

This clone was detected only a few times. The chain links TRBV28 to TRBJ1-1; a weak D match, TRBD1 (6 bases). From germline, CDR1 is MDHEN and CDR2 SYDVKM. This CDR3 is built from 15 residues. V was shortened by 6 bases and J by 1 base, with 15 bases between the two germline ends. The chain's CDR3 is CASRLGDRPNTEAFF. As DNA, the CDR3 is TGTGCCAGCAGGCTGGGCGACAGGCCGAACACTGAAGCTTTCTTT.

The sample holds a few counts of this clone. This chain joins TRBV6-1 and TRBJ1-1; D is unresolved. There are 12 residues in the CDR3. Germline V gives CDR1 MNHNS, CDR2 SASEGT. V dropped 8 bases and J dropped 1 base, with 8 bases sitting between them. This chain's CDR3 is CASDGRNTEAFF. DNA for the CDR3: TGTGCCAGCGACGGGAGGAACACTGAAGCTTTCTTT.

In this sample, this clone turned up once. This chain joins TRBV19 and TRBJ2-7, with TRBD1 matching over 9 bases. V shed 3 bases, J shed 0 bases, and the junction held 3 bases outside the gene matches. The germline gives CDR1 LNHDA, CDR2 SQIVND (reference sequence). This CDR3 spans 15 amino acids. This CDR3 reads CASSIGTGFSYEQYF. The CDR3 nucleotides are TGTGCCAGTAGTATCGGGACAGGGTTCTCCTACGAGCAGTACTTC.

The CDR3 sequence: CASSFAGTSGTYEQYF. DNA of the CDR3: TGTGCCAGCAGCTTCGCCGGGACTAGCGGGACCTACGAGCAGTACTTC. The chain carries TRBV7-9 and TRBJ2-7; TRBD2 matches 13 bases. Germline CDR1 is SEHNR and CDR2 is FQNEAQ (reference sequence). The ends lost 3 bases at V and 2 bases at J; junction bases unmatched: 4. The CDR3 is 16 amino acids.

The chain uses TRBV2 and TRBJ1-5; D not resolved. This CDR3 has 12 amino acids. Germline V CDR1 and CDR2: SNHLY, FYNNEI. V was pared by 5 bases and J by 5 bases, with 7 bases between. The chain's CDR3 is CASSYSDQPQHF. Here the CDR3 DNA reads TGTGCCAGCAGTTATAGTGATCAGCCCCAGCATTTT.

This sequence joins TRBV7-6 and TRBJ2-7, with 13 bases identical to TRBD2. V shed 5 bases and J 0 bases; nucleotides not matched to a gene: 13. The CDR3 length is 19 residues. Germline CDR1 reads SGHVS; CDR2 reads FNYEAQ. CDR3: CASSPGLAGSGASSYEQYF. The CDR3 DNA sequence: TGTGCCAGCAGCCCGGGACTAGCGGGAAGCGGTGCGAGCTCCTACGAGCAGTACTTC.

This chain connects TRBV5-1 to TRBJ2-5; possibly TRBD1 for D (7 bases). The CDR3 has 17 residues. The V gene's germline CDR1 is SGHRS and CDR2 YFSETQ. With 0 bases removed from V and 2 bases from J, the gap between germline ends came to 17 bases. The CDR3 sequence: CASSLARGVAGQETQYF. In DNA, the CDR3 is TGCGCCAGCAGCTTGGCCAGGGGGGTAGCAGGACAAGAGACCCAGTACTTC.

The V and J genes are TRBV4-2 and TRBJ1-1; possibly TRBD1 for D (5 bases). The V gene lost 1 base and the J gene lost 1 base, with 25 bases spanning the gap. The V gene's germline CDR1 is LGHNA and CDR2 YNFKEQ. The CDR3 length is 20 residues. Here the CDR3 DNA reads TGTGCCAGCAGCCAAGCTTTCGTCCTCCTGGTCGGGGGTACGAACACTGAAGCTTTCTTT. Translation gives CASSQAFVLLVGGTNTEAFF.

The chain couples TRBV4-2 to TRBJ1-1; no definite D call. V was cut by 0 bases and J by 1 base, with 12 bases left in between. The CDR3 is 16 amino acids. CDR1 LGHNA and CDR2 YNFKEQ come from the germline V gene. The CDR3 DNA follows: TGTGCCAGCAGCCAAGATCTAAGACGGCAGAACACTGAAGCTTTCTTT. Residues: CASSQDLRRQNTEAFF.

The V call is TRBV6-4, the J call TRBJ2-7, with D possibly matching TRBD2 (5 bases). From germline, CDR1 is MRHNA and CDR2 SNTAGT. The CDR3 consists of 15 residues. Trimming stripped 2 bases from V and 7 bases from J, with 18 bases between. The CDR3 reads CASSDPRVWSLEQYF. CDR3 DNA: TGTGCCAGCAGTGACCCGAGGGTCTGGAGCCTAGAGCAGTACTTC.

The chain joins TRBV2 to TRBJ1-1, with D uncertain. Trimming removed 6 bases from V and 1 base from J, with 9 bases in between. Germline loops: CDR1 SNHLY, CDR2 FYNNEI. The CDR3 consists of 13 residues. The CDR3 sequence is CASRGRQNTEAFF. In nucleotides, the CDR3 is TGTGCCAGCAGAGGCAGACAGAACACTGAAGCTTTCTTT.

CDR3 region: CASGLTTGKETQYF. The DNA of the CDR3 is TGTGCTAGTGGTTTGACGACTGGAAAAGAGACCCAGTACTTC. This sequence joins TRBV12-5 and TRBJ2-5; D unresolved. The CDR3 spans 14 residues. Trimming took 2 bases from V and 3 from J, leaving 10 bases between them. The germline V gene has CDR1 LGHNT and CDR2 FRNRAP.

This clone was found once. The chain couples TRBV7-8 to TRBJ2-1; D call uncertain. Germline V gene lookup returns CDR1 SGHVS and CDR2 FQNEAQ. The V gene lost 4 bases and the J gene lost 1 base, with 8 bases spanning the gap. The CDR3 is made up of 14 amino acids. The CDR3 region has the DNA TGTGCCAGCAGCTCGAGCGTATCCTACAATGAGCAGTTCTTC. Amino acids: CASSSSVSYNEQFF. Full variable domain (rest looked up from reference TRBV7-8 and TRBJ2-1): GAGVSQSPRYKVAKRGQDVALRCDPISGHVSLFWYQQALGQGPEFLTYFQNEAQLDKSGLPSDRFFAERPEGSVSTLKIQRTQQEDSAVYLCASSSSVSYNEQFFGPGTRLTVL.

This rearrangement joins TRBV2 to TRBJ2-7, with D perhaps TRBD2 (6 bases). The CDR3 spans 14 residues. Germline loops: CDR1 SNHLY, CDR2 FYNNEI. V lost 3 bases and J lost 6, with 15 bases in between. The CDR3 DNA reads as TGTGCCAGCAGTGAGGAGGGGACTGCCCTCGAGCAGTACTTC. Amino acid sequence: CASSEEGTALEQYF.